Below are 25 T cell receptor beta chains sequenced from a single sample in a study of blood T cell repertoires in COVID-19. TCRdb's copy holds only in-frame clones and misses some; the assay was immunoSEQ multiplex PCR. The data show roughly 120,000 clones, 70% to 90% seen once. Material for sequencing was peripheral blood. The receptors were sampled from a human donor in a cohort sampled during active COVID-19.

The rearrangement uses TRBV23-1 and TRBJ2-7; tentative D call: TRBD1 (5 bases). TRBV23-1 is an ORF, and what it does is uncertain. V was clipped by 0 bases and J by 3 bases, with 12 bases between them. This CDR3 has 15 residues. The CDR3 here is CASSQSGHSVYEQYF. The CDR3 DNA reads as TGCGCCAGCAGTCAATCAGGACATTCCGTCTACGAGCAGTACTTC.

V gene TRBV9 combines with J gene TRBJ2-1; weak D call: TRBD2 (5 bases). This CDR3 is 14 amino acids long. Trimming removed 0 bases at V and 6 bases at J, with 10 bases between. Germline V CDR1 and CDR2: SGDLS, YYNGEE. The CDR3, as DNA: TGTGCCAGCAGCGTAGGAAGCGGCAGCAATGAGCAGTTCTTC. This sequence encodes CASSVGSGSNEQFF.

The chain recombines TRBV18 with TRBJ1-1; 9 bases agree with TRBD1. The CDR3 has 15 residues. The trim removed 6 bases at V and 6 bases at J, leaving 11 bases unmatched. From germline, CDR1 is KGHSH and CDR2 LQKENI. CDR3 amino acids: CASSPQTGGGPEAFF. In DNA, the CDR3 is TGTGCCAGCTCCCCGCAGACAGGGGGGGGACCTGAAGCTTTCTTT.

The gene calls are TRBV5-6 and TRBJ2-7; D is undetermined. Trimming shortened V by 4 bases and J by 5 bases, and 7 bases separated the two germline ends. Per germline, CDR1 SGHDT and CDR2 YYEEEE. The CDR3 loop spans 11 amino acids. The CDR3: CASSLLDEQYF. In nucleotides, the CDR3 is TGTGCCAGCAGCCTCCTAGACGAGCAGTACTTC.

The chain has TRBV5-4 and TRBJ2-1, with D perhaps matching TRBD2 (6 bases). Germline lookup yields CDR1 SGHNT and CDR2 YYREEE (reference sequence). V lost 5 bases and J 5 bases, leaving 11 bases between the germline ends. The CDR3 is 13 amino acids. The CDR3 reads CASRRLGNNEQFF. The CDR3 DNA is TGTGCCAGCAGACGACTAGGGAACAATGAGCAGTTCTTC.

V and J are TRBV5-8 and TRBJ2-1; the D gene is possibly TRBD2 (5 bases). V was pared by 4 bases and J by 8 bases, with 16 bases between. CDR3 length: 14 amino acids. The V gene's germline CDR1 is SGHTS and CDR2 YDEGEE. DNA for the CDR3: TGTGCCAGCAGCCACGGGGTTGGGCAAGATGAGCAGTTCTTC. Protein: CASSHGVGQDEQFF.

This clone was counted only a few times. This sequence joins TRBV12-3 or TRBV12-4 and TRBJ1-2; tentatively, D is TRBD1 (6 bases). V gave up 1 base and J gave up 8 bases, with 11 bases separating them. The CDR3 spans 13 residues. The CDR3: CASSLGTTGGYTF. The CDR3 DNA reads as TGTGCCAGCAGTTTAGGGACCACAGGGGGCTACACCTTC.

The rearrangement links TRBV15 to TRBJ1-4; D remains unclear. Deletions cut 3 bases from V and 5 bases from J, with 4 bases between. The CDR3 runs 12 residues. In germline, CDR1 is LNHNV, CDR2 YYDKDF (reference sequence). The CDR3 loop reads CATSRSNEKLFF. CDR3 nucleotides: TGTGCCACCAGCAGGTCGAATGAAAAACTGTTTTTT.

This chain connects TRBV7-3 to TRBJ2-1, with 9 nucleotides matching TRBD2. This CDR3 spans 15 amino acids. Germline V CDR1 and CDR2: SGHTA, FQGTGA. V lost 4 bases and J lost 7; bases outside the gene matches: 8. Here the CDR3 DNA reads TGTGCCAGCAGCTCGTCGGGACTAGCCACAAATGAGCAGTTCTTC. Translation gives CASSSSGLATNEQFF.

The V and J genes are TRBV5-4 and TRBJ1-1, with 7 bases identical to TRBD1. J gave up 0 bases and V 4 bases, and 15 bases lay outside the gene matches. Looked up from germline, CDR1 is SGHNT and CDR2 is YYREEE (reference sequence). This CDR3 is built from 18 residues. The CDR3 sequence: CASSPRQGPSFMNTEAFF. Written as DNA, the CDR3 is TGTGCCAGCAGCCCTAGACAGGGCCCAAGTTTCATGAACACTGAAGCTTTCTTT.

V gene TRBV7-3 combines with J gene TRBJ2-6, with D possibly being TRBD1 (6 bases). V was trimmed by 5 bases and J by 0 bases, leaving 11 bases between them. There are 16 residues in the CDR3. Germline assignment: CDR1 SGHTA and CDR2 FQGTGA. CDR3 amino acids: CASSPGQPSGANVLTF. DNA for the CDR3: TGTGCCAGCAGCCCAGGACAGCCCTCTGGGGCCAACGTCCTGACTTTC.

This chain uses TRBV5-5 with TRBJ1-3; 7 bases map to TRBD1. Per germline, CDR1 SGHKS and CDR2 YYEKEE (reference sequence). J lost 9 bases, V lost 4 bases, and 10 bases had no gene match. The CDR3 has 14 residues. The CDR3 sequence: CASSPQGWQGTIYF. As DNA, the CDR3 is TGTGCCAGCAGCCCACAGGGGTGGCAGGGCACCATATATTTT. Full variable domain (outside the CDR3, taken from reference TRBV5-5 and TRBJ1-3): DAGVTQSPTHLIKTRGQQVTLRCSPISGHKSVSWYQQVLGQGPQFIFQYYEKEERGRGNFPDRFSARQFPNYSSELNVNALLLGDSALYLCASSPQGWQGTIYFGEGSWLTVV.

This sequence joins TRBV2 and TRBJ2-5, with 8 bases matching TRBD2. V lost 6 bases, J lost 1 base, and 10 bases stayed unmatched. CDR3 length: 16 amino acids. Germline CDR1 reads SNHLY; CDR2 reads FYNNEI. CDR3 in DNA: TGTGCCAGCAGAGAACGGGGACTAGGCCTCCAAGAGACCCAGTACTTC. The encoded protein is CASRERGLGLQETQYF.

In its sample, this clone was seen a few times. This chain uses TRBV5-5 with TRBJ2-7; a possible D gene is TRBD2 (6 bases). CDR1 is SGHKS and CDR2 is YYEKEE in the germline V gene (reference sequence). The CDR3 runs to 17 residues. V was cut by 0 bases and J by 3 bases, with 19 bases left in between. Written as DNA, the CDR3 is TGTGCCAGCAGCTTGGGATTCAGGAGGGTTCTGAACTACGAGCAGTACTTC. This gives the protein CASSLGFRRVLNYEQYF.

The V call is TRBV23-1, the J call TRBJ1-2, with TRBD1 as a possible D gene (6 bases). TRBV23-1 is an ORF; its function is uncertain. Trimming removed 4 bases from V and 5 bases from J, with 14 bases in between. This CDR3 has 14 amino acids. The chain's CDR3 is CASSPRGTGYGYTF. CDR3 sequence (DNA): TGCGCCAGCAGTCCCAGGGGAACGGGTTATGGCTACACCTTC.

The rearrangement uses TRBV5-6 and TRBJ1-1; possible D gene TRBD1, 6 bases. This CDR3 comprises 13 residues. V was clipped by 4 bases and J by 3 bases, with 10 bases between them. The germline V gene encodes CDR1 SGHDT and CDR2 YYEEEE. The CDR3 sequence: CASSQTGDTEAFF. For the CDR3, the DNA is TGTGCCAGCAGCCAGACAGGAGACACTGAAGCTTTCTTT. Supplemented by reference TRBV5-6 and TRBJ1-1, the full variable domain reads DAGVTQSPTHLIKTRGQQVTLRCSPKSGHDTVSWYQQALGQGPQFIFQYYEEEERQRGNFPDRFSGHQFPNYSSELNVNALLLGDSALYLCASSQTGDTEAFFGQGTRLTVV.

A remark on this clone: Other DNA variants within this sample encode the same CDR3. V and J are TRBV3-1 (or the pseudogene TRBV3-2) and TRBJ1-2, with D perhaps matching TRBD1 (6 bases). With 2 bases removed from V and 1 base from J, the gap between germline ends came to 11 bases. Germline CDR1 LGHDT, CDR2 YNNKEL (reference sequence). The CDR3 consists of 15 residues. CDR3 sequence (DNA): TGTGCCAGCAGCCAAAGAACAGGGTTTAACTATGGCTACACCTTC. Its protein is CASSQRTGFNYGYTF.

The chain uses TRBV5-1 and TRBJ1-2, with D perhaps TRBD1 (5 bases). Per germline, CDR1 SGHRS and CDR2 YFSETQ. This CDR3 comprises 15 residues. The ends were cut back, 4 bases at V and 4 bases at J, with 17 bases in the middle. The CDR3, as DNA: TGCGCCAGCAGCCTGGACACCGTAACTACCTATGGCTACACCTTC. This sequence encodes CASSLDTVTTYGYTF.

The V call is TRBV7-9, the J call TRBJ1-6; D ambiguous. The V gene's germline CDR1 is SEHNR and CDR2 FQNEAQ (reference sequence). CDR3 size: 12 residues. V was shortened by 3 bases and J by 10 bases, with 7 bases between the two germline ends. Written as DNA, the CDR3 is TGTGCCAGCAGCTTGCCCCAGTCACCCCTCCACTTT. This codes for CASSLPQSPLHF.

The rearrangement uses TRBV19 and TRBJ2-2, with 7 bases identical to TRBD1. V dropped 4 bases and J dropped 2; count of bases not matched to a gene: 4. CDR3 size: 15 residues. Germline CDR1 and CDR2: LNHDA and SQIVND (reference sequence). The CDR3 spells CASSKTGLNTGELFF. The CDR3 DNA reads TGTGCCAGTAGTAAGACAGGGCTTAACACCGGGGAGCTGTTTTTT.

V and J are TRBV7-8 and TRBJ2-6; 10 bases align to TRBD1. This CDR3 has 17 amino acids. Germline CDR1 and CDR2: SGHVS and FQNEAQ. The V and J ends lost 5 bases and 0 bases, in that order; junction bases with no gene match: 4. CDR3 sequence (DNA): TGTGCCAGCAGCCCTGGGACAGGGGCCTCTGGGGCCAACGTCCTGACTTTC. It translates to CASSPGTGASGANVLTF.

This chain joins TRBV11-2 and TRBJ2-2; D is uncertain. This CDR3 comprises 17 residues. Trimming left V 1 base short and J 5 bases short, with 17 bases between. CDR1 is SGHAT, CDR2 FQNNGV, per germline. The CDR3 loop reads CASSLGARTRGTGELFF. CDR3 DNA: TGTGCCAGCAGCTTAGGAGCAAGAACCCGAGGAACCGGGGAGCTGTTTTTT.

The chain links TRBV18 to TRBJ2-7, with TRBD1 identical over 7 bases. CDR3 length equals 14 residues. Germline trimming cut 3 bases from V and 4 bases from J; bases unmatched to any gene: 6. CDR1 and CDR2 (germline): KGHSH, LQKENI. The CDR3 loop reads CASSPKTGVYEQYF. The CDR3 DNA follows: TGTGCCAGCTCACCCAAAACAGGGGTTTACGAGCAGTACTTC.

The V gene is TRBV19, the J gene TRBJ2-1, with 11 bases fitting TRBD2. The V segment lost 9 bases and the J segment 6 bases; nucleotides outside the gene matches: 7. The germline CDR1 and CDR2 sequences are LNHDA and SQIVND (reference sequence). This CDR3 has 14 residues. The CDR3 here is CASQSLAGVNEQFF. CDR3 coding DNA: TGTGCCAGCCAGTCACTAGCGGGGGTCAATGAGCAGTTCTTC.

This clone occurred a few times. This chain connects TRBV21-1 to TRBJ2-1; the table's D call of TRBD1 was not tested on the DNA. TRBV21-1 is given as a pseudogene. This CDR3 spans 14 amino acids. CDR3 sequence reads: CASRQLSSYNEQFF. DNA of the CDR3: TGTGCCAGCCGACAGTTGAGCTCCTACAATGAGCAGTTCTTC.